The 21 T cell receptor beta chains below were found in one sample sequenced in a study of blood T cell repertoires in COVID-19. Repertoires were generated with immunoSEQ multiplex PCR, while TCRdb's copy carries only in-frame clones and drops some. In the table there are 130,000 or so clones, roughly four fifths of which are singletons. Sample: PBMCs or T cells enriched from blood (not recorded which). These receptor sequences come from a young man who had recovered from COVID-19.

In nucleotides, the CDR3 is TGTGCCAGCAGTTTAAATAGCGGGAAGGGACCGTTCTTC. It translates to CASSLNSGKGPFF. The chain couples TRBV12-3 or TRBV12-4 to TRBJ2-1; TRBD2 aligns across 8 bases. With V trimmed by 2 bases and J by 15 bases, 9 bases remained unmatched. The CDR3 consists of 13 residues.

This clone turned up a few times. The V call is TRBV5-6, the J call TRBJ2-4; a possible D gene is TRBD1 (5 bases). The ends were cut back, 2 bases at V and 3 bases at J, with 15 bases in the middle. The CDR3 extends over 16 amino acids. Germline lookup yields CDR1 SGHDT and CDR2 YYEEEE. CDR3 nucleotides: TGTGCCAGCAGCTTTTTCGGGCAGGGCGGCAAAAACATTCAGTACTTC. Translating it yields CASSFFGQGGKNIQYF.

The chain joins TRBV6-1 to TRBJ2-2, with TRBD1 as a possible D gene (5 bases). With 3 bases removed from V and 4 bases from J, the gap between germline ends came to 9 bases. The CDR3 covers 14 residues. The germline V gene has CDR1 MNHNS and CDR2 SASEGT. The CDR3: CASSDRAVTGELFF. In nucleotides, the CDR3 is TGTGCCAGCAGTGACAGGGCGGTCACCGGGGAGCTGTTTTTT.

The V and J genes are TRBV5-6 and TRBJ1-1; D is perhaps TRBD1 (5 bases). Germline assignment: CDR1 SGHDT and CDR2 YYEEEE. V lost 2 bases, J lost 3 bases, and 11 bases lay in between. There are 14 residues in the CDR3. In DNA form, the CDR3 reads TGTGCCAGCAGCTTCAGGGTTGCTGACACTGAAGCTTTCTTT. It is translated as CASSFRVADTEAFF. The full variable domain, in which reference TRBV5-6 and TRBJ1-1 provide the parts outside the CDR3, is DAGVTQSPTHLIKTRGQQVTLRCSPKSGHDTVSWYQQALGQGPQFIFQYYEEEERQRGNFPDRFSGHQFPNYSSELNVNALLLGDSALYLCASSFRVADTEAFFGQGTRLTVV.

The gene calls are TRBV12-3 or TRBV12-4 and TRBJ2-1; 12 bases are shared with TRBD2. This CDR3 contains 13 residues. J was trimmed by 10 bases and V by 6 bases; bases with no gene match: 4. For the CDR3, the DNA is TGTGCCAGCAGGACTAGCGGGAGAGGGGAGCAGTTCTTC. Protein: CASRTSGRGEQFF.

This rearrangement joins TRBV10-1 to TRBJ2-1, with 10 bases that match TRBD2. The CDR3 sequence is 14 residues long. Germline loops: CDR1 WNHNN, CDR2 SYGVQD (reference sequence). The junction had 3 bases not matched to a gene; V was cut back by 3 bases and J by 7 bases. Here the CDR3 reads CASSDGLAANEQFF. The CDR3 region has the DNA TGCGCCAGCAGTGACGGACTAGCGGCTAATGAGCAGTTCTTC.

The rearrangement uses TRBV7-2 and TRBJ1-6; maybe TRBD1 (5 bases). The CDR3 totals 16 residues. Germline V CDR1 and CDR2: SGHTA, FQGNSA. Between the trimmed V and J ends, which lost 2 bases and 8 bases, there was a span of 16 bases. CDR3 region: CASSLNAGRADSPLHF. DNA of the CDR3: TGTGCCAGCAGCTTAAACGCTGGCAGGGCTGATTCACCCCTCCACTTT.

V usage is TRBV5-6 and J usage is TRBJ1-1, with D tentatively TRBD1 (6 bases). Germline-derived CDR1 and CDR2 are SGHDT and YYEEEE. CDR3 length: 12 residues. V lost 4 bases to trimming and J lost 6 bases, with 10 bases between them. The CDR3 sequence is CASSLGGPEAFF. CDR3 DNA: TGTGCCAGCAGCCTGGGGGGCCCTGAAGCTTTCTTT.

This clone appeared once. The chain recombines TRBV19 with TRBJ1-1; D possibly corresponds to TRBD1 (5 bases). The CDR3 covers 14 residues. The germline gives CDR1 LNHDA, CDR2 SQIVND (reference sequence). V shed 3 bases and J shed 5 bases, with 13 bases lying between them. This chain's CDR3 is CASSIGGGVTEAFF. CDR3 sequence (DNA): TGTGCCAGTAGTATCGGGGGAGGGGTAACTGAAGCTTTCTTT.

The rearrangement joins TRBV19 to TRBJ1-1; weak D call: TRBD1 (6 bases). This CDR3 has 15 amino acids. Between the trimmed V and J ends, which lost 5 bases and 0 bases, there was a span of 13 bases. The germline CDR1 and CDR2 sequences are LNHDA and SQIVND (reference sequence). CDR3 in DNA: TGTGCCAGTAGTTACCAGACAGGACTGAACACTGAAGCTTTCTTT. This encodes CASSYQTGLNTEAFF. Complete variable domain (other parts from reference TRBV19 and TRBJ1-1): DGGITQSPKYLFRKEGQNVTLSCEQNLNHDAMYWYRQDPGQGLRLIYYSQIVNDFQKGDIAEGYSVSREKKESFPLTVTSAQKNPTAFYLCASSYQTGLNTEAFFGQGTRLTVV.

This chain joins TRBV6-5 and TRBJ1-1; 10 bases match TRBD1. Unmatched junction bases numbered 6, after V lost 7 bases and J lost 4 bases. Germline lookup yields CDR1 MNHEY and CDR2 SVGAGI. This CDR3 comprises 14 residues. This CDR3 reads CASIGQGGPTEAFF. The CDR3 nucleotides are TGTGCCAGCATTGGACAGGGGGGTCCCACTGAAGCTTTCTTT.

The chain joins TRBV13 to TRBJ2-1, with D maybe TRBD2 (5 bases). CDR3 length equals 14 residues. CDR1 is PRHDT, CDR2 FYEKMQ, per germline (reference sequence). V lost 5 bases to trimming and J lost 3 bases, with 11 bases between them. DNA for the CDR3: TGTGCCAGCAGCCCCCCCGGGAACTACAATGAGCAGTTCTTC. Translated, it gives CASSPPGNYNEQFF.

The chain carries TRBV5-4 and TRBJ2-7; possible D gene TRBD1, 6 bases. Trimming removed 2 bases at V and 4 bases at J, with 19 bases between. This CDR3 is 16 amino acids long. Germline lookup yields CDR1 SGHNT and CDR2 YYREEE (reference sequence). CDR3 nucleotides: TGTGCCAGCAGCTTAACTGACGGACAGCGAAGATACGAGCAGTACTTC. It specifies CASSLTDGQRRYEQYF. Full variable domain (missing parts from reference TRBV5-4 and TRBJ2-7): ETGVTQSPTHLIKTRGQQVTLRCSSQSGHNTVSWYQQALGQGPQFIFQYYREEENGRGNFPPRFSGLQFPNYSSELNVNALELDDSALYLCASSLTDGQRRYEQYFGPGTRLTVT.

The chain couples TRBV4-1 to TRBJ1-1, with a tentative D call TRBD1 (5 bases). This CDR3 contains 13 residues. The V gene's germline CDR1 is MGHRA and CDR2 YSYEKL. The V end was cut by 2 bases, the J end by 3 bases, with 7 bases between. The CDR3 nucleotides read TGCGCCAGCAGCCAATTCAGGGACACTGAAGCTTTCTTT. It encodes CASSQFRDTEAFF.

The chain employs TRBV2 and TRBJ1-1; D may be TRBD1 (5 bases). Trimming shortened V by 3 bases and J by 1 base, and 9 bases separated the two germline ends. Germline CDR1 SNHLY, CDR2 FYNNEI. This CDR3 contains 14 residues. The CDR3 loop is CASSDVTGNTEAFF. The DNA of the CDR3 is TGTGCCAGCAGTGACGTTACAGGGAACACTGAAGCTTTCTTT.

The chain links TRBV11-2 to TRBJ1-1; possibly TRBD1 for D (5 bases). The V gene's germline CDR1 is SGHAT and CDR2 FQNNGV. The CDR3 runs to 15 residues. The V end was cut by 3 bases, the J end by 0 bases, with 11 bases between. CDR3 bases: TGTGCCAGCAGCTTTAACACAGGAATGAACACTGAAGCTTTCTTT. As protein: CASSFNTGMNTEAFF.

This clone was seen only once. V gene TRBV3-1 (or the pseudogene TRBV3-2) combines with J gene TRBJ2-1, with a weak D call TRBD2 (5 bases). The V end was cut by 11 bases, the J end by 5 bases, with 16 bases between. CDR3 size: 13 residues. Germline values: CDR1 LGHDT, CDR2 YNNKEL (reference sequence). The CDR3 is CASALAFNNEQFF. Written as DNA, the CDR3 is TGTGCCTCGGCTTTAGCGTTTAACAATGAGCAGTTCTTC.

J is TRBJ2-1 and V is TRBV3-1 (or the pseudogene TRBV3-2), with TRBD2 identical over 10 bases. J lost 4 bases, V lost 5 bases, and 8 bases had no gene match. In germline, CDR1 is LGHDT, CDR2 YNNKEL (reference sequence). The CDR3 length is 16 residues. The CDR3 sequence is CASSARLAGVYNEQFF. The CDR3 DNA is TGTGCCAGCAGCGCCCGGCTAGCGGGGGTTTACAATGAGCAGTTCTTC.

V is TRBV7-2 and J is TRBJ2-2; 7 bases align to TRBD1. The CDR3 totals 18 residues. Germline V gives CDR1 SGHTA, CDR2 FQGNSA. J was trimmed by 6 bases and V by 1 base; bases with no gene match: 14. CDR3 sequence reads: CASSLGYRGQTLAGELFF. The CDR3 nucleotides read TGTGCCAGCAGCTTAGGATATAGGGGACAGACTTTAGCCGGGGAGCTGTTTTTT.

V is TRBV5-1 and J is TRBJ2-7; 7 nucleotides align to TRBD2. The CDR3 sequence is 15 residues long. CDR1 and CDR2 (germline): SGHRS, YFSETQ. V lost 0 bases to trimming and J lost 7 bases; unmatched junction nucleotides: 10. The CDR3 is CASSLVPGAGREQYF. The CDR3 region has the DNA TGCGCCAGCAGCTTGGTTCCGGGAGCGGGAAGGGAGCAGTACTTC.

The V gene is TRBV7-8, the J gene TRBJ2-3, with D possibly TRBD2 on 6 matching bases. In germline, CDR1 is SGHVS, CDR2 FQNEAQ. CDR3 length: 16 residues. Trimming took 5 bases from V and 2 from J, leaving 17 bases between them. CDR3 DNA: TGTGCCAGCAGCCGCATCGTGGGGGGTACCACAGATACGCAGTATTTT. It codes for CASSRIVGGTTDTQYF.